Below, 9 T cell receptor beta chains from the same sample are listed, as sequenced in a study of CD8+ T cells in alopecia areata (dated by TCRdb to the late 2010s). The time point label here, explained by the study, means: baseline before oral tofacitinib. The library was made by the immunoSEQ multiplex PCR assay. To provide template for TCR sequencing, every sample had RNA extracted and reverse transcribed into cDNA. As stored in TCRdb, this immuneACCESS dataset retains in-frame rearrangements with V and J assigned. A fraction of the clones does not appear; measured against another copy, unresolved V genes explain less than half of the discrepancy, and the remainder lacks a known reason. The sample records about 180,000 clones, 63% of which are singletons. About 1.7% of the sample is taken by the ten largest. The material sequenced was CD4+ T cells sorted from blood, taken at week 0. The receptors were sampled from a human donor with alopecia areata.

The chain recombines TRBV28 with TRBJ2-4; no clear D gene. The V end lost 6 bases, the J end lost 3 bases, and 12 bases lay between the germline ends. Germline V gene sequence: CDR1 MDHEN, CDR2 SYDVKM. The CDR3 consists of 14 residues. The CDR3 here is CASSLQNLKNIQYF. CDR3 nucleotides: TGTGCCAGCAGCCTACAGAATCTCAAAAACATTCAGTACTTC.

The gene calls are TRBV10-3 and TRBJ1-1; a weak D match, TRBD1 (5 bases). Per germline, CDR1 ENHRY and CDR2 SYGVKD. Trimming shortened V by 5 bases and J by 0 bases, and 13 bases separated the two germline ends. The CDR3 extends over 15 amino acids. The CDR3 region is CAISPGTEMNTEAFF. The CDR3 DNA follows: TGTGCCATCAGTCCCGGGACCGAGATGAACACTGAAGCTTTCTTT.

This clone came up a few times. Distinct nucleotide sequences in the sample also encode this CDR3. The chain employs TRBV29-1 and TRBJ1-1; D not certain. The CDR3 sequence is 10 residues long. V gave up 5 bases and J gave up 1 base, with 2 bases separating them. Germline-derived CDR1 and CDR2 are SQVTM and ANQGSEA. CDR3 amino acids: CSVRNTEAFF. CDR3 nucleotides: TGCAGCGTTCGGAACACTGAAGCTTTCTTT.

The chain is built from TRBV29-1 and TRBJ2-4; maybe TRBD1 (5 bases). The CDR3 has 15 residues. Trimming took 6 bases from V and 0 from J, leaving 15 bases between them. Germline V CDR1 and CDR2: SQVTM, ANQGSEA. In DNA, the CDR3 is TGCAGCGTAGCAACAGGCAGTCTAGCCAAAAACATTCAGTACTTC. As protein: CSVATGSLAKNIQYF. Filled out from reference TRBV29-1 and TRBJ2-4, the complete variable domain reads SAVISQKPSRDICQRGTSLTIQCQVDSQVTMMFWYRQQPGQSLTLIATANQGSEATYESGFVIDKFPISRPNLTFSTLTVSNMSPEDSSIYLCSVATGSLAKNIQYFGAGTRLSVL.

The rearrangement joins TRBV28 to TRBJ2-2; D is possibly TRBD1 (6 bases). CDR1 and CDR2 (germline): MDHEN, SYDVKM. This CDR3 is 15 amino acids long. V was trimmed by 4 bases and J by 1 base, leaving 10 bases between them. CDR3 coding DNA: TGTGCCAGCAGTTCCCCCAGGGGGAACACCGGGGAGCTGTTTTTT. Translation: CASSSPRGNTGELFF. The whole variable domain, remainder taken from reference TRBV28 and TRBJ2-2, is DVKVTQSSRYLVKRTGEKVFLECVQDMDHENMFWYRQDPGLGLRLIYFSYDVKMKEKGDIPEGYSVSREKKERFSLILESASTNQTSMYLCASSSPRGNTGELFFGEGSRLTVL.

The V call is TRBV30, the J call TRBJ2-6; D is unclear. CDR1 and CDR2 (germline): GTSNPN, SVGIG (reference sequence). The CDR3 runs 12 residues. Trimming shortened V by 5 bases and J by 2 bases, and 4 bases separated the two germline ends. The CDR3 DNA reads TGTGCCTGGGGGACTGGGGCCAACGTCCTGACTTTC. Its translation is CAWGTGANVLTF.

This sequence joins TRBV5-1 and TRBJ2-7, with TRBD1 identical over 9 bases. The germline gives CDR1 SGHRS, CDR2 YFSETQ. J was trimmed by 1 base and V by 6 bases; bases with no gene match: 2. This CDR3 comprises 13 residues. CDR3 coding DNA: TGCGCCAGCATCGGGACAGGGTCCTACGAGCAGTACTTC. The encoded protein is CASIGTGSYEQYF.

This clone was seen just once. The chain is built from TRBV7-9 and TRBJ2-5; TRBD1 matches 7 bases. V trimming: 5 bases; J trimming: 2 bases; junction bases outside the gene matches: 8. Germline V gene lookup returns CDR1 SEHNR and CDR2 FQNEAQ (reference sequence). This CDR3 comprises 15 residues. The CDR3 sequence: CASSLTGTDQETQYF. The CDR3 DNA sequence: TGTGCCAGCAGCCTTACCGGGACAGATCAAGAGACCCAGTACTTC.

The chain has TRBV13 and TRBJ1-2; a possible D gene is TRBD1 (5 bases). Germline-derived CDR1 and CDR2 are PRHDT and FYEKMQ (reference sequence). Trimming removed 2 bases at V and 4 bases at J, with 14 bases between. There are 15 residues in the CDR3. The CDR3 sequence: CASSLQLGGGYGYTF. CDR3 DNA sequence: TGTGCCAGCAGCTTACAACTCGGCGGGGGCTATGGCTACACCTTC.